These T cell receptor beta chains were read from a single sample in a study of T cells in Graves' hyperthyroidism and ophthalmopathy. TCRdb recomputed calls from the multiplex PCR reads with MiXCR, one row per CDR3 protein. The data hold under 700,000 distinct CDR3 sequences, with 15% to 20% observed a single time. The sample taken for sequencing was blood. These TCRs come from a woman aged 18-30 years with Graves' hyperthyroidism. CDR3s include the opening cysteine and the closing phenylalanine or tryptophan. A D gene is named only where the DNA matches it firmly. Clone sizes are given selectively: once, few, many, or a class where the clone is expanded.

v_call	j_call	clone_size	d_call	cdr3_aa	cdr3_nt
TRBV20-1	TRBJ2-3	many	.	CSAGSHDTQYF	TGCAGTGCTGGGTCACACGATACGCAGTATTTT
TRBV6-6	TRBJ1-2	.	TRBD1	CASSYRDRTNYGYTF	TGTGCCAGCAGTTACCGGGACAGGACCAACTATGGCTACACCTTC
TRBV7-2	TRBJ1-2	few	.	CASSLVSAGLNYGYTF	TGTGCCAGCAGCTTAGTTTCGGCAGGGCTAAACTATGGCTACACCTTC
TRBV7-9	TRBJ1-2	.	.	CASSTDPAETNYGYIF	TGTGCCAGCAGCACTGACCCAGCGGAGACTAACTATGGCTACATCTTC
TRBV7-2	TRBJ2-2	many	.	CASSYRQTTGELFF	TGTGCCAGCAGCTACCGACAGACCACCGGGGAGCTGTTTTTT
TRBV19	TRBJ2-2	.	TRBD2	CASRTTSGRLNTGELFF	TGTGCCAGTAGGACGACTAGCGGGAGGCTGAACACCGGGGAGCTGTTTTTT
TRBV19	TRBJ2-1	.	.	CASSGRTARTYNEQFF	TGTGCCAGCTCAGGGCGGACCGCAAGAACCTACAATGAGCAGTTCTTC
TRBV5-1	TRBJ2-7	many	.	CASSLASSYEQYF	TGCGCCAGCAGCTTGGCCAGCAGCTACGAGCAGTACTTC
TRBV20-1	TRBJ2-2	.	TRBD2	CSALSGTYTGELFF	TGCAGTGCTCTGAGCGGGACTTACACCGGGGAGCTGTTTTTT
TRBV27	TRBJ2-7	many	.	CASKEGRSSYEQYF	TGTGCCAGCAAGGAGGGTAGGAGCTCCTACGAGCAGTACTTC
TRBV6-1	TRBJ1-1	many	.	CASSSVGRARTEAFF	TGTGCCAGCAGCTCGGTTGGCAGGGCCCGAACTGAAGCTTTCTTT
TRBV28	TRBJ1-4	many	.	CASSLPGAGANEKLFF	TGTGCCAGCAGTCTCCCTGGGGCGGGGGCGAATGAAAAACTGTTTTTT
TRBV6-2/TRBV6-3	TRBJ2-2	.	TRBD2	CASSRSSGRINTGELFF	TGTGCCAGCAGTCGCTCTAGCGGGAGGATCAACACCGGGGAGCTGTTTTTT
TRBV10-1	TRBJ2-7	many	.	CASSLAGEGHEQYF	TGCGCCAGCAGTCTCGCAGGGGAGGGCCACGAGCAGTACTTC
TRBV6-1	TRBJ1-4	.	.	CASRDISLATNEKLFF	TGTGCCAGCAGAGACATCTCACTAGCAACTAATGAAAAACTGTTTTTT
TRBV7-2	TRBJ1-5	many	.	CASSLLGGQPQHF	TGTGCCAGCAGCTTATTAGGCGGGCAGCCCCAGCATTTT
TRBV4-1	TRBJ2-7	.	TRBD1	CASSAGTGSFEQYF	TGCGCCAGCAGTGCTGGGACAGGTTCGTTCGAGCAGTACTTC
TRBV5-8	TRBJ2-7	many	TRBD2	CASSLRTSGVYEQYF	TGTGCCAGCAGCTTGAGAACTAGCGGGGTGTACGAGCAGTACTTC
TRBV7-2	TRBJ2-1	many	.	CASSSTGNSYNEQFF	TGTGCCAGCAGCTCCACAGGCAACTCCTACAATGAGCAGTTCTTC
TRBV6-1	TRBJ2-7	many	.	CASSPGFGGYEQYF	TGTGCCAGCAGTCCCGGCTTTGGGGGCTACGAGCAGTACTTC
TRBV15	TRBJ2-3	.	.	CATSTRGSTDTQYF	TGTGCCACCAGCACTAGAGGTAGCACAGATACGCAGTATTTT
TRBV24-1	TRBJ1-1	many	TRBD1	CATSEYGTGGSRNTEAFF	TGTGCCACCAGTGAATATGGGACAGGGGGTTCGAGGAACACTGAAGCTTTCTTT
TRBV15	TRBJ1-4	few	.	CATSRPNGKTGLNEKLFF	TGTGCCACCAGCAGACCGAACGGCAAGACAGGACTTAATGAAAAACTGTTTTTT
TRBV20-1	TRBJ1-2	.	.	CSARRGGGSFDYGYTF	TGCAGTGCTAGGAGGGGCGGGGGGAGTTTCGACTATGGCTACACCTTC
TRBV11-3	TRBJ1-1	many	.	CASSSKVAGNTEAFF	TGTGCCAGCAGCTCAAAGGTGGCGGGGAACACTGAAGCTTTCTTT
TRBV11-1	TRBJ2-1	many	TRBD2	CASSLEGLAGTRSYNEQFF	TGTGCCAGCAGCTTAGAAGGACTAGCGGGGACTCGCTCCTACAATGAGCAGTTCTTC
TRBV4-1	TRBJ1-5	.	.	CASSQYPGSQNQPQHF	TGCGCCAGCAGCCAATACCCGGGCTCGCAAAATCAGCCCCAGCATTTT
TRBV20-1	TRBJ1-5	few	.	CSASGRLGNQPQHF	TGCAGTGCTTCGGGACGGCTGGGCAATCAGCCCCAGCATTTT
TRBV2	TRBJ2-5	many	.	CASLNQETQYF	TGTGCCAGCTTGAACCAGGAGACCCAGTACTTC
TRBV14	TRBJ2-7	many	.	CASSQDGGPYEQYF	TGTGCCAGCAGCCAAGATGGAGGGCCCTACGAGCAGTACTTC
TRBV30	TRBJ2-3	few	.	CACVTRRTDTQYF	TGTGCCTGCGTAACGCGGCGCACAGATACGCAGTATTTT
TRBV19	TRBJ2-7	.	TRBD1	CASRQGLVDYEQYF	TGTGCCAGTAGACAGGGGTTGGTGGATTACGAGCAGTACTTC
TRBV5-1	TRBJ2-1	.	.	CASQQDYNEQFF	TGCGCCAGCCAACAGGATTACAATGAGCAGTTCTTC
TRBV5-1	TRBJ1-2	.	TRBD1	CASSPTGNGYTF	TGCGCCAGCAGCCCGACAGGGAATGGCTACACCTTC
TRBV20-1	TRBJ1-2	many	.	CSATSGRTRDGYTF	TGCAGTGCCACTTCGGGACGCACAAGAGATGGCTACACCTTC
TRBV20-1	TRBJ1-1	many	TRBD1	CSARDLDRYDTEAFF	TGCAGTGCTAGAGATTTGGACAGGTACGACACTGAAGCTTTCTTT
TRBV10-3	TRBJ2-3	many	TRBD2	CAISEERGGLDTQYF	TGTGCCATCAGTGAGGAGCGGGGGGGGCTTGATACGCAGTATTTT
TRBV24-1	TRBJ1-5	many	.	CATPVDTSNQPQHF	TGTGCCACCCCCGTGGACACTAGCAATCAGCCCCAGCATTTT
TRBV20-1	TRBJ1-6	many	.	CSAVHGRSKSLHF	TGCAGTGCTGTCCACGGCAGGAGTAAGTCCCTCCACTTT
TRBV12-3/TRBV12-4	TRBJ1-4	many	.	CASKAQAGAEEKLFF	TGTGCCAGCAAGGCCCAGGCCGGGGCCGAGGAAAAACTGTTTTTT
TRBV7-2	TRBJ2-3	many	.	CASSAKLGGTDTQYF	TGTGCCAGCAGCGCTAAACTTGGGGGCACAGATACGCAGTATTTT